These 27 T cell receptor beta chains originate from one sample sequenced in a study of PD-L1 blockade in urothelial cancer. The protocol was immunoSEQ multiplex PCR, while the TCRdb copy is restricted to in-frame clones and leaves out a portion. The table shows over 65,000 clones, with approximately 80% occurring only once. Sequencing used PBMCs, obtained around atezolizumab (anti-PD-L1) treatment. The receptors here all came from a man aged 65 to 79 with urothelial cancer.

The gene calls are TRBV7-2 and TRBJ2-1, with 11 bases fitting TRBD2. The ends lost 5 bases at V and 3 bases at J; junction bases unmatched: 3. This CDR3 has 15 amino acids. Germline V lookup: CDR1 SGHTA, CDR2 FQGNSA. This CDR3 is CASSATSGSYNEQFF. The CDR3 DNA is TGTGCCAGCAGCGCCACTAGCGGGAGCTACAATGAGCAGTTCTTC.

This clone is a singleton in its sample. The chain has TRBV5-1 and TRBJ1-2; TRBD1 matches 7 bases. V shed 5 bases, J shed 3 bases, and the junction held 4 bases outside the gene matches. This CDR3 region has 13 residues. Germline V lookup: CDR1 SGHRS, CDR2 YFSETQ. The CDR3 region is CASSPGQYYGYTF. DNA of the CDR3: TGCGCCAGCAGTCCGGGACAGTACTATGGCTACACCTTC.

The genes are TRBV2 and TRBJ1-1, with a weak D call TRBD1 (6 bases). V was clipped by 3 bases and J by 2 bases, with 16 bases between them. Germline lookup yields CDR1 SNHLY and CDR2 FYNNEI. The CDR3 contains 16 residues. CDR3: CASSEGRGGSNTEAFF. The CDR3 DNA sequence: TGTGCCAGCAGTGAGGGGAGGGGGGGATCTAACACTGAAGCTTTCTTT. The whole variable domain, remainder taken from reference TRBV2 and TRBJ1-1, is EPEVTQTPSHQVTQMGQEVILRCVPISNHLYFYWYRQILGQKVEFLVSFYNNEISEKSEIFDDQFSVERPDGSNFTLKIRSTKLEDSAMYFCASSEGRGGSNTEAFFGQGTRLTVV.

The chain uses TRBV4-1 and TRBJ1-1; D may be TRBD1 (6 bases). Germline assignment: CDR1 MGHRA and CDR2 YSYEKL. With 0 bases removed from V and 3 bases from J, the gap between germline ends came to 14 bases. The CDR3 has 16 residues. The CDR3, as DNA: TGCGCCAGCAGCCAAGATCGCAGGGGTAGGGACACTGAAGCTTTCTTT. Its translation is CASSQDRRGRDTEAFF.

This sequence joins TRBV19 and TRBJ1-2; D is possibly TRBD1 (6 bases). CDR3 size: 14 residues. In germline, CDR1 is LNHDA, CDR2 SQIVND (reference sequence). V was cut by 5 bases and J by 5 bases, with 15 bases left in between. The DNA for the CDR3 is TGTGCCAGTAGTCAATCTGGACAGAGTTATGGCTACACCTTC. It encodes CASSQSGQSYGYTF.

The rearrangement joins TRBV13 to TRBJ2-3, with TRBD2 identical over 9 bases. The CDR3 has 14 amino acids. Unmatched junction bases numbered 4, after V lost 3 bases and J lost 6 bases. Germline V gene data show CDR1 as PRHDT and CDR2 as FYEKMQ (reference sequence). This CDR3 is CASSFSGGIDTQYF. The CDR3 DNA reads TGTGCCAGCAGCTTTAGCGGGGGAATTGATACGCAGTATTTT.

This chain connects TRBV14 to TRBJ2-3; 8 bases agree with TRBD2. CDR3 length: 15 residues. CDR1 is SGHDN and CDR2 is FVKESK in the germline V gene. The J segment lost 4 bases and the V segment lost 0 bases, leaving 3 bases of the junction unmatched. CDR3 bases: TGTGCCAGCAGCCAAGATAACGGGAGGGCAGATACGCAGTATTTT. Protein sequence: CASSQDNGRADTQYF.

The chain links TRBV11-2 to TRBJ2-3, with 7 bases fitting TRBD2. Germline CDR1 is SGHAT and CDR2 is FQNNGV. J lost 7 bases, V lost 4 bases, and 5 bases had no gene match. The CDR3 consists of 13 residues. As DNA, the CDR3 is TGTGCCAGCAGCTCTGGACTAGTCAATACGCAGTATTTT. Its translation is CASSSGLVNTQYF.

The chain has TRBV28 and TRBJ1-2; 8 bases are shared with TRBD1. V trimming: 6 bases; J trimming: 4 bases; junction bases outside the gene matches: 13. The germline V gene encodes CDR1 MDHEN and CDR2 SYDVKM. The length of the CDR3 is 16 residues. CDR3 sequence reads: CASSSRSTGAVYGYTF. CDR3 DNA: TGTGCCAGCAGCTCCCGATCGACAGGGGCGGTCTATGGCTACACCTTC.

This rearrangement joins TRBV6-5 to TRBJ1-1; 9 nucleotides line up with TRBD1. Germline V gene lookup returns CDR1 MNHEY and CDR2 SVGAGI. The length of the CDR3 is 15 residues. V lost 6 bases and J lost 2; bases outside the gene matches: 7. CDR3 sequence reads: CASRSGTGYNTEAFF. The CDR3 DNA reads TGTGCCAGCAGGTCCGGGACAGGGTATAACACTGAAGCTTTCTTT.

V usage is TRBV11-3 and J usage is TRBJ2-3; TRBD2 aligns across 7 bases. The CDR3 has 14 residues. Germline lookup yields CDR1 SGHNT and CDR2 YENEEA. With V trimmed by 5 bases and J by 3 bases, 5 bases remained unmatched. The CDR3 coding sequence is TGTGCCAGCAGCCTGATCGGGGGGACAGATACGCAGTATTTT. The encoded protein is CASSLIGGTDTQYF.

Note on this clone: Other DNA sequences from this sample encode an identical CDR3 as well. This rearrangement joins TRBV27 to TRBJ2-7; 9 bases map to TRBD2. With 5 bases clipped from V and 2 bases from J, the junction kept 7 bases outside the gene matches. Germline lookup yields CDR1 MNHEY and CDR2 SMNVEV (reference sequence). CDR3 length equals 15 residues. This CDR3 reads CASSPGASGTYEQYF. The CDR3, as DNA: TGTGCCAGCAGTCCAGGGGCTAGCGGGACCTACGAGCAGTACTTC.

Here the CDR3 DNA reads TGTGCCAGCAGCAAAGCTCTCAGGGTGATTACCCTGAATGGGGAGCTGTTTTTT. This translates into CASSKALRVITLNGELFF. V and J are TRBV21-1 and TRBJ2-2; TRBD1 is the table's D call, not checked against the DNA. TRBV21-1 is a pseudogene. This CDR3 is built from 18 residues.

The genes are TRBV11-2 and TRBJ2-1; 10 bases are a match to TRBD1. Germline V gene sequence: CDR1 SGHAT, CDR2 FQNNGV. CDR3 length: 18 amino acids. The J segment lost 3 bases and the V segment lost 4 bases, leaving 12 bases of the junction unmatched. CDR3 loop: CASSSYFRQGAGYNEQFF. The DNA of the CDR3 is TGTGCCAGCAGCTCCTACTTCCGACAGGGGGCGGGCTACAATGAGCAGTTCTTC.

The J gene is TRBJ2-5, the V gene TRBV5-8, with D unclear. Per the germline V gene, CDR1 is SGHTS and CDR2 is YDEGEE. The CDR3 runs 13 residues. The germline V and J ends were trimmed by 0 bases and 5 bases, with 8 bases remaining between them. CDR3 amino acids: CASSLGIVETQYF. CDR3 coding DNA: TGTGCCAGCAGCTTGGGAATAGTGGAGACCCAGTACTTC. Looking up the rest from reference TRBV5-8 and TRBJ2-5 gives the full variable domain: EAGVTQSPTHLIKTRGQQATLRCSPISGHTSVYWYQQALGLGLQFLLWYDEGEERNRGNFPPRFSGRQFPNYSSELNVNALELEDSALYLCASSLGIVETQYFGPGTRLLVL.

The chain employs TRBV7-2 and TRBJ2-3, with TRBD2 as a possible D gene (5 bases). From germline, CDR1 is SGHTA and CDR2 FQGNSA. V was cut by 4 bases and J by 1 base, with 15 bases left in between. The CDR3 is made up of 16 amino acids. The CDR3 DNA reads TGTGCCAGCAGCTCCCGGCGGGCAGAGGGCACAGATACGCAGTATTTT. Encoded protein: CASSSRRAEGTDTQYF.

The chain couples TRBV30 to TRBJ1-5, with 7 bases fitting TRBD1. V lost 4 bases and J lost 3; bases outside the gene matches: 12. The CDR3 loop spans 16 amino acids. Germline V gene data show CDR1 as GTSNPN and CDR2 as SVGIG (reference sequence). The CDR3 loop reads CAWNPGFGTDNQPQHF. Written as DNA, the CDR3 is TGTGCCTGGAATCCCGGCTTTGGGACAGACAATCAGCCCCAGCATTTT.

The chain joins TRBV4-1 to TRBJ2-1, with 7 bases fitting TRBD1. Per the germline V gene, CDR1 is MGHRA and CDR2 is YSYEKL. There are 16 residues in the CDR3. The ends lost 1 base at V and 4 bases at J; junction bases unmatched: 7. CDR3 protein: CASSQVFGQVYNEQFF. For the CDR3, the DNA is TGCGCCAGCAGCCAAGTTTTCGGACAGGTTTACAATGAGCAGTTCTTC.

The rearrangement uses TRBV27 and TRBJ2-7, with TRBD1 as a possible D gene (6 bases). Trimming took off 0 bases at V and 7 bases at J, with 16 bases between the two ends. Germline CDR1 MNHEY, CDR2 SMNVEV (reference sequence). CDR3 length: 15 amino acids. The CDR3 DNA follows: TGTGCCAGCAGTTTATCCCGGACAGTATCTAGGGAGCAGTACTTC. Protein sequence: CASSLSRTVSREQYF.

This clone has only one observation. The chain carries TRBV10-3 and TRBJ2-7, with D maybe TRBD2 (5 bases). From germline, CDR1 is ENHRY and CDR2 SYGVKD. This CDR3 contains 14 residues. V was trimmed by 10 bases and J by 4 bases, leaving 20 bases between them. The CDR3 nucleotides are TGTGCCACCGCGGGTCACGGAGGAAGTTACGAGCAGTACTTC. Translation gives CATAGHGGSYEQYF.

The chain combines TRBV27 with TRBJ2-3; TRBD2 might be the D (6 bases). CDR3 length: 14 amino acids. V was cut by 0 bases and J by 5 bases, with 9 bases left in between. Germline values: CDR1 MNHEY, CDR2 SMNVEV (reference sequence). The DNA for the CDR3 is TGTGCCAGCAGTTTATCACGGGGGATAGATACGCAGTATTTT. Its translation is CASSLSRGIDTQYF.

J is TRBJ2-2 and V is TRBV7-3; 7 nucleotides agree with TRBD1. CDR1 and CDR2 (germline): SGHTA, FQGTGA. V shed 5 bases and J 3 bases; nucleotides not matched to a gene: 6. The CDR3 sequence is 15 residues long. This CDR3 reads CASSATGADTGELFF. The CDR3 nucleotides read TGTGCCAGCAGCGCAACAGGGGCGGACACCGGGGAGCTGTTTTTT.

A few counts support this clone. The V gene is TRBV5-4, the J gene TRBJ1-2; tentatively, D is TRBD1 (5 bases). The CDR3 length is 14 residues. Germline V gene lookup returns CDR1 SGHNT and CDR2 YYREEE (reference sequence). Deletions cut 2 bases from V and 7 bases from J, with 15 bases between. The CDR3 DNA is TGTGCCAGCAGCTTAATAGGGGTTCAGGGTGGCTACACCTTC. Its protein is CASSLIGVQGGYTF. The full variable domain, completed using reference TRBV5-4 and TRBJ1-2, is ETGVTQSPTHLIKTRGQQVTLRCSSQSGHNTVSWYQQALGQGPQFIFQYYREEENGRGNFPPRFSGLQFPNYSSELNVNALELDDSALYLCASSLIGVQGGYTFGSGTRLTVV.

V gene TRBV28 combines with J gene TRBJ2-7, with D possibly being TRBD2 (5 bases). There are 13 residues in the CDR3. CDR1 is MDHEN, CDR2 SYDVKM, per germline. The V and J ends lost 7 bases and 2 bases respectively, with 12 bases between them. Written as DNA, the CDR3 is TGTGCCAGCATCCCCCCGGGAACCTACGAGCAGTACTTC. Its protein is CASIPPGTYEQYF. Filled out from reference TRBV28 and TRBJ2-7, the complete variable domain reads DVKVTQSSRYLVKRTGEKVFLECVQDMDHENMFWYRQDPGLGLRLIYFSYDVKMKEKGDIPEGYSVSREKKERFSLILESASTNQTSMYLCASIPPGTYEQYFGPGTRLTVT.

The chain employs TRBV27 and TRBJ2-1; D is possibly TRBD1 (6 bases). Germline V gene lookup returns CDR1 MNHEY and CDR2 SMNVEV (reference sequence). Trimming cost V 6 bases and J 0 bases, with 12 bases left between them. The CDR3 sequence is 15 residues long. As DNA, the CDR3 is TGTGCCAGCAGCTTCGACAGGAGCTCCTACAATGAGCAGTTCTTC. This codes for CASSFDRSSYNEQFF.

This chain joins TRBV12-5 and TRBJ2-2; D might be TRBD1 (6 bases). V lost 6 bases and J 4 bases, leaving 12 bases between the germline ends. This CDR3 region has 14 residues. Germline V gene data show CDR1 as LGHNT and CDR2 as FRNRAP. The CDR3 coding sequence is TGTGCTAGTGGACCTGGGGGCGGCACCGGGGAGCTGTTTTTT. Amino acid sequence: CASGPGGGTGELFF.

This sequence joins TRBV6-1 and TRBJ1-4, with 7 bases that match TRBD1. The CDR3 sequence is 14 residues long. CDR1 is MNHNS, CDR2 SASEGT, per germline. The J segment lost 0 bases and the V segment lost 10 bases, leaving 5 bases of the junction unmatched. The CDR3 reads CATSGQTTNEKLFF. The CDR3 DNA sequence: TGTGCCACCTCGGGACAGACAACTAATGAAAAACTGTTTTTT.